The rows below give T cell receptor beta chains drawn from one sample of a study of T cell responses to AZD1222 COVID-19 vaccine. Sequencing used immunoSEQ multiplex PCR; TCRdb keeps in-frame clones, though not all of them. The sample holds some 130,000 clones, approximately 90% seen once. The sample consisted of peripheral blood, taken on day 0 of AZD1222 vaccination. These receptors all come from an adult in good health. The CDR3 runs from the conserved cysteine through the conserved F or W. Each record gives: J gene, V gene, D gene, clone size, CDR3 protein, CDR3 DNA. The D gene is left open where the match is weak. Clone size, where shown, is once, few, many, or a class for clones that have expanded.

TRBJ1-6 | TRBV4-1 | . | . | CASSQDRSSYNSPLHF | TGCGCCAGCAGCCAAGACAGAAGCTCCTATAATTCACCCCTCCACTTT
TRBJ2-7 | TRBV20-1 | . | . | CSARVPYEQYF | TGCAGTGCTAGGGTCCCCTACGAGCAGTACTTC
TRBJ1-5 | TRBV19 | . | . | CASSMMAAGNQPQHF | TGTGCCAGTAGTATGATGGCAGCGGGCAATCAGCCCCAGCATTTT
TRBJ2-1 | TRBV11-2 | . | . | CASSSDRYNEQFF | TGTGCCAGCAGTTCTGACAGATACAATGAGCAGTTCTTC
TRBJ1-1 | TRBV7-9 | TRBD1 | . | CASSLDRGGKNTEAFF | TGTGCCAGCAGCTTAGACAGGGGCGGGAAGAACACTGAAGCTTTCTTT
TRBJ2-1 | TRBV18 | . | . | CASSNRNEQFF | TGTGCCAGCTCTAACAGGAATGAGCAGTTCTTC
TRBJ2-7 | TRBV4-3 | . | . | CASSQERQGNFAYEQYF | TGCGCCAGCAGCCAAGAGCGTCAGGGTAACTTTGCCTACGAGCAGTACTTC
TRBJ2-7 | TRBV6-2/TRBV6-3 | . | once | CASSYITSEQYF | TGTGCCAGCAGTTACATTACGAGTGAGCAGTACTTC
TRBJ2-6 | TRBV3-1/TRBV3-2 | . | . | CASSQVSTGANVLTF | TGTGCCAGCAGCCAAGTGTCAACGGGGGCCAACGTCCTGACTTTC
TRBJ2-3 | TRBV5-6 | . | . | CASRQESTDTQYF | TGTGCCAGTCGACAGGAGAGCACAGATACGCAGTATTTT
TRBJ1-4 | TRBV7-9 | . | . | CASSGIRDLLNEKLFF | TGTGCCAGCAGCGGCATCCGGGACTTGTTAAATGAAAAACTGTTTTTT
TRBJ1-6 | TRBV28 | TRBD1 | . | CASRILGQGGSPLHF | TGTGCCAGCAGAATACTGGGCCAGGGGGGATCACCCCTCCACTTT
TRBJ1-1 | TRBV29-1 | . | . | CSVETAGESEAFF | TGCAGCGTTGAAACGGCAGGGGAATCGGAAGCTTTCTTT
TRBJ2-5 | TRBV4-3 | TRBD2 | . | CASSPGGGWETQYF | TGCGCCAGCAGCCCCGGCGGGGGTTGGGAGACCCAGTACTTC
TRBJ1-4 | TRBV25-1 | . | . | CASSSTSGAEVEKLFF | TGTGCCAGCAGTAGCACTTCGGGGGCTGAGGTTGAAAAACTGTTTTTT
TRBJ2-5 | TRBV30 | . | few | CAWSVEGQTQYF | TGTGCCTGGAGTGTGGAGGGGCAGACCCAGTACTTC
TRBJ2-7 | TRBV7-9 | TRBD1 | . | CASSPGRDRPYEQYF | TGTGCCAGCAGTCCTGGCCGGGACAGGCCCTACGAGCAGTACTTC
TRBJ2-3 | TRBV2 | . | . | CASSEAPSTDTQYF | TGTGCCAGCAGTGAAGCGCCGAGCACAGATACGCAGTATTTT
TRBJ2-1 | TRBV11-2 | TRBD2 | . | CASSFTSVGNEQFF | TGTGCCAGCAGCTTCACTAGCGTAGGCAATGAGCAGTTCTTC
TRBJ1-1 | TRBV27 | . | few | CASSLRVMNTEAFF | TGTGCCAGCAGTTTAAGGGTAATGAACACTGAAGCTTTCTTT
TRBJ1-6 | TRBV11-2 | . | . | CASSLGRSPLHF | TGTGCCAGCAGCCTCGGCCGGTCACCCCTCCACTTT
TRBJ2-7 | TRBV10-3 | . | . | CAISRQASYEQYF | TGTGCCATCAGTCGACAGGCTTCCTACGAGCAGTACTTC
TRBJ1-1 | TRBV28 | . | once | CASSLGGMNTEAFF | TGTGCCAGCAGTTTAGGGGGGATGAACACTGAAGCTTTCTTT
TRBJ2-7 | TRBV10-3 | . | . | CAISELGSEQYF | TGTGCCATCAGTGAGTTGGGAAGCGAGCAGTACTTC
TRBJ2-2 | TRBV6-6 | . | . | CASTRGLHTGELFF | TGTGCCAGCACCCGGGGACTCCACACCGGGGAGCTGTTTTTT
TRBJ2-7 | TRBV6-5 | TRBD2 | . | CASSYHPGLAGYEQYF | TGTGCCAGCAGTTATCACCCGGGACTAGCGGGCTACGAGCAGTACTTC
TRBJ1-4 | TRBV6-5 | . | . | CASSFLARGEGKLFF | TGTGCCAGCAGTTTTCTGGCGCGGGGGGAAGGAAAACTGTTTTTT
TRBJ2-7 | TRBV11-2 | . | . | CASSFSADTYEQYF | TGTGCCAGCAGCTTCTCGGCTGATACCTACGAGCAGTACTTC
TRBJ2-5 | TRBV7-3 | . | . | CASSPKGGLTQYF | TGTGCCAGCAGCCCGAAGGGGGGGTTGACCCAGTACTTC
TRBJ2-7 | TRBV28 | TRBD1 | . | CASKGLQGAYEQYF | TGTGCCAGCAAAGGGTTGCAGGGGGCTTACGAGCAGTACTTC
TRBJ2-6 | TRBV4-3 | TRBD1 | . | CASSQDLDRGFSGANVLTF | TGCGCCAGCAGCCAAGATCTCGACAGGGGATTTTCTGGGGCCAACGTCCTGACTTTC
TRBJ2-3 | TRBV28 | TRBD2 | . | CATLPLAGAADTQYF | TGTGCCACCCTCCCACTAGCGGGGGCGGCAGATACGCAGTATTTT
TRBJ1-4 | TRBV13 | . | . | CASSLLGEKLFF | TGTGCCAGCAGCTTACTGGGTGAAAAACTGTTTTTT
TRBJ2-1 | TRBV7-2 | TRBD2 | . | CASSLGGTSGGAEQFF | TGTGCCAGCAGCTTAGGGGGGACTAGCGGGGGTGCAGAGCAGTTCTTC
TRBJ2-1 | TRBV27 | TRBD1 | . | CASSWGTGDFYNEQFF | TGTGCCAGCAGTTGGGGGACAGGGGATTTCTACAATGAGCAGTTCTTC
TRBJ2-7 | TRBV7-3 | TRBD1 | . | CASSLTGTGGDEQYF | TGTGCCAGCAGCTTAACCGGGACAGGAGGAGACGAGCAGTACTTC
TRBJ1-6 | TRBV10-3 | . | . | CAISTGTPRSPLHF | TGTGCCATCAGCACCGGGACACCCCGGTCACCCCTCCACTTT
TRBJ1-3 | TRBV9 | . | . | CASSVDLNSGNTIYF | TGTGCCAGCAGCGTAGATCTGAACTCTGGAAACACCATATATTTT
TRBJ2-2 | TRBV7-7 | TRBD2 | . | CASSQWEGGVNTGELFF | TGTGCTAGCAGCCAATGGGAGGGCGGGGTGAACACCGGGGAGCTGTTTTTT
TRBJ1-2 | TRBV10-3 | . | . | CAISGRPENYGYTF | TGTGCCATCAGTGGCCGACCTGAGAACTATGGCTACACCTTC
TRBJ1-2 | TRBV6-5 | . | . | CASRAWVGGYGYTF | TGTGCCAGCAGAGCCTGGGTGGGGGGCTATGGCTACACCTTC
TRBJ2-2 | TRBV25-1 | . | once | CASTVTGELFF | TGTGCCAGCACGGTCACCGGGGAGCTGTTTTTT
TRBJ2-7 | TRBV6-2/TRBV6-3 | . | . | CASSYSSDEQYF | TGTGCCAGCAGTTACTCCTCGGACGAGCAGTACTTC
TRBJ1-3 | TRBV9 | . | once | CASTRGREAGNTIYF | TGTGCCAGCACCAGAGGGCGGGAGGCTGGAAACACCATATATTTT
TRBJ1-1 | TRBV6-2/TRBV6-3 | . | . | CASSYWDSLNTEAFF | TGTGCCAGCAGTTACTGGGACTCCCTGAACACTGAAGCTTTCTTT
TRBJ1-2 | TRBV18 | . | . | CASSPQSATRGYTF | TGTGCCAGCTCACCACAGTCCGCCACGAGGGGCTACACCTTC
TRBJ1-6 | TRBV7-2 | . | . | CASSLVLAGNSPLHF | TGTGCCAGCAGCTTAGTGCTGGCGGGGAATTCACCCCTCCACTTT
TRBJ2-7 | TRBV11-2 | TRBD1 | . | CASSAGQASYEQYF | TGTGCCAGCAGCGCGGGACAGGCGAGCTACGAGCAGTACTTC
TRBJ1-4 | TRBV5-1 | . | . | CASSPRGRLNEKLFF | TGCGCCAGCAGCCCCCGGGGGAGGCTTAATGAAAAACTGTTTTTT
TRBJ2-1 | TRBV2 | . | once | CASSDMGLYNEQFF | TGTGCCAGCAGTGACATGGGCCTCTACAATGAGCAGTTCTTC
TRBJ2-7 | TRBV7-2 | . | . | CASSLGTGAYEQYF | TGTGCCAGCAGCTTAGGAACGGGGGCCTACGAGCAGTACTTC
TRBJ1-6 | TRBV6-5 | . | few | CASTNAHTLNSPLHF | TGTGCCAGCACTAACGCCCACACCCTCAATTCACCCCTCCACTTT
TRBJ1-2 | TRBV27 | . | . | CASSARTSSYGYTF | TGTGCCAGCAGCGCCAGGACTTCAAGCTATGGCTACACCTTC